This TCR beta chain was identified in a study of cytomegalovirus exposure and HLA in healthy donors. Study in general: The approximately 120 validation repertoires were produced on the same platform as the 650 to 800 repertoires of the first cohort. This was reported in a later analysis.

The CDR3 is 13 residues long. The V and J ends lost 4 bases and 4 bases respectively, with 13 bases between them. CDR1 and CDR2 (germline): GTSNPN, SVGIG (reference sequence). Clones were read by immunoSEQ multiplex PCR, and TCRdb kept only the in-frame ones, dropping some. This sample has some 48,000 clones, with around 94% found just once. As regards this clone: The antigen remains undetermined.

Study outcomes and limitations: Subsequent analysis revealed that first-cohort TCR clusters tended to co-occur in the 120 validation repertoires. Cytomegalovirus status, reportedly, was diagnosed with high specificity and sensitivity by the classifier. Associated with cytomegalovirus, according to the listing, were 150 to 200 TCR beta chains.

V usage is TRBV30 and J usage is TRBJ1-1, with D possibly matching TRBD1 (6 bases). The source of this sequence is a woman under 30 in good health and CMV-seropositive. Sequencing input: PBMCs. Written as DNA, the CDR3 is TGTGCCTGGAAGCAGGGGCTTTTCACTGAAGCTTTCTTT. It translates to CAWKQGLFTEAFF.